The entry below describes one T cell receptor beta chain. The data derive from a study of human T cells and chemical hapten exposure. This sample's time point: pre-sensitization, week 0. Stated treatment: therapeutic diphenylcyclopropenone sensitization with weekly scalp DPC. The CDR3 runs 14 residues. The V end lost 7 bases, the J end lost 4 bases, and 16 bases lay between the germline ends. Germline V CDR1 and CDR2: MNHEY, SVGEGT. TCRdb reprocessed the RACE reads via MiXCR and lists one record per CDR3 protein. The table shows 180,000 or so distinct CDR3 sequences, with nearly 30% occurring only once.

This receptor was taken from a woman aged 30 to 39 with alopecia areata. Some clones in this sample may be carry-over from other donors' samples. This specimen consisted of whole blood, obtained in connection with sensitization to the hapten diphenylcyclopropenone (DPC). The rearrangement uses TRBV6-2 or TRBV6-3 and TRBJ1-1, with D perhaps TRBD1 (5 bases). The CDR3 DNA reads TGTGCCAGCACTAAAGGGGAGGGGAGCACTGAAGCTTTCTTT. Amino acids: CASTKGEGSTEAFF.